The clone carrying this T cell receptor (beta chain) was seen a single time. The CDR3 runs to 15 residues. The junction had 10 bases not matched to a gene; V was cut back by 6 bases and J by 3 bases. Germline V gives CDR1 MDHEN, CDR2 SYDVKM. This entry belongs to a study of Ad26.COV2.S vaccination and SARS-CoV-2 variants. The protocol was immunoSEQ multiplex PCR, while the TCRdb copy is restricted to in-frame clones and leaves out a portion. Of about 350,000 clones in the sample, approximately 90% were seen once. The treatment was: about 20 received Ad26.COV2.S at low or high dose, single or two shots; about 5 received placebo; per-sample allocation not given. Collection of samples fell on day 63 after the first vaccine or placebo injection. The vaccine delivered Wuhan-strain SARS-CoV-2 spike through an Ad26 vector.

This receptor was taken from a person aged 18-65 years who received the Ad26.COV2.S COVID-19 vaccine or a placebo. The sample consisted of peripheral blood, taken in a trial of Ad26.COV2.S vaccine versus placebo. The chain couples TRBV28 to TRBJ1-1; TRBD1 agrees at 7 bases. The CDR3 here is CASRDRQGDDTEAFF. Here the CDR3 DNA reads TGTGCCAGCAGGGATAGACAGGGAGATGACACTGAAGCTTTCTTT.